This paragraph covers one TCR beta chain sequence. The data originate from a study of blood T cell repertoires in COVID-19. Study-wide background: T cells, B-cell-depleted T cells, or PBMCs provided the cDNA or gDNA that served as material.

Sequencing was performed with immunoSEQ multiplex PCR; in TCRdb, only in-frame clones are kept and a portion is missing. The profile shows around 120,000 clones, 86% of them singletons. Material for sequencing was PBMCs or T cells enriched from blood (not recorded which). The TCR was taken from a woman in her forties or fifties who had recovered from COVID-19.

CDR3 nucleotides: TGTGCCAGCAGCTCAATGACAGGGGGAGGGACTGAAGCTTTCTTT. Translated: CASSSMTGGGTEAFF. This chain joins TRBV7-9 and TRBJ1-1; 9 bases are shared with TRBD1. J lost 5 bases, V lost 4 bases, and 8 bases had no gene match. The CDR3 loop spans 15 amino acids. Germline V gene sequence: CDR1 SEHNR, CDR2 FQNEAQ (reference sequence).